Below, one T cell receptor beta chain is given with its context. The antigen remains unidentified. Method: immunoSEQ multiplex PCR; TCRdb's copy keeps in-frame clones and lacks some. The data show roughly 14,000 clones, 80% seen once. Between 2014 and 2017, patients underwent resection in Japan or China. Nucleic acids came from premalignant or tumor cells enriched by macro-dissection. The data originate from a study of immune evolution from preneoplasia to lung adenocarcinoma. On the study more broadly: HLA loss of heterozygosity: 6% to 7.5% AIS, about 15% MIA, about 30% ADC, none AAH. Study-level findings and limits: Top clone frequencies peaked in normal lung, apparently declining through invasive adenocarcinoma.

The CDR3 sequence is 15 residues long. V was clipped by 4 bases and J by 2 bases, with 16 bases between them. From germline, CDR1 is SGHNT and CDR2 YYREEE (reference sequence). This chain uses TRBV5-4 with TRBJ2-7; no reliable D call. The source of this sequence is a person aged 65 to 79 with lung adenocarcinoma. Sample: FFPE minimally invasive lung adenocarcinoma tissue. CDR3 DNA: TGTGCCAGCAGCCAAGACTGGGGTATCCCCTACGAGCAGTACTTC. Translated: CASSQDWGIPYEQYF.